The 18 T cell receptor beta chains below come from one sample, sequenced in a study of cytomegalovirus exposure and HLA in healthy donors. The table came from immunoSEQ multiplex PCR; TCRdb's copy has only in-frame clones and leaves some out. In the table there are around 150,000 clones, approximately 86% of which are singletons. Sequenced material: PBMCs. Receptor source: a woman younger than 35 in good health and CMV-seronegative.

The chain is built from TRBV2 and TRBJ1-3; 8 bases fit TRBD1. This CDR3 region has 18 residues. Per germline, CDR1 SNHLY and CDR2 FYNNEI. The J segment lost 0 bases and the V segment lost 6 bases, leaving 13 bases of the junction unmatched. The CDR3 is CASSGPPGQGDSGNTIYF. CDR3 sequence (DNA): TGTGCCAGCAGCGGACCGCCCGGACAGGGAGACTCTGGAAACACCATATATTTT.

The rearrangement uses TRBV5-1 and TRBJ1-1; no firm D call. The germline V gene has CDR1 SGHRS and CDR2 YFSETQ. CDR3 size: 14 residues. The germline V and J ends were trimmed by 2 bases and 5 bases, with 13 bases remaining between them. CDR3 amino acids: CASSLSGLSTEAFF. The CDR3 DNA follows: TGCGCCAGCAGCTTATCCGGGTTATCGACTGAAGCTTTCTTT.

V and J are TRBV29-1 and TRBJ2-7; possible D gene TRBD2, 7 bases. The CDR3 is made up of 13 amino acids. The germline gives CDR1 SQVTM, CDR2 ANQGSEA. Between the trimmed V and J ends, which lost 6 bases and 4 bases, there was a span of 16 bases. CDR3 DNA sequence: TGCAGCGTCCAGAGGGGGGGGCCGTACGAGCAGTACTTC. Translation gives CSVQRGGPYEQYF.

This clone has only one observation. V usage is TRBV29-1 and J usage is TRBJ2-2; tentative D call: TRBD1 (5 bases). V was shortened by 7 bases and J by 0 bases, with 12 bases between the two germline ends. Germline V lookup: CDR1 SQVTM, CDR2 ANQGSEA. The CDR3 contains 14 residues. The CDR3 DNA reads TGCAGCGCCCGGGCAGGGTCGAACACCGGGGAGCTGTTTTTT. Amino acid sequence: CSARAGSNTGELFF.

The sample holds a few counts of this clone. V usage is TRBV29-1 and J usage is TRBJ2-7; TRBD1 agrees at 8 bases. Germline V CDR1 and CDR2: SQVTM, ANQGSEA. There are 15 residues in the CDR3. V lost 4 bases to trimming and J lost 2 bases; unmatched junction nucleotides: 10. CDR3 DNA: TGCAGCGTTGCACAGCTAGACAGGGGACCCTACGAGCAGTACTTC. As protein: CSVAQLDRGPYEQYF.

V is TRBV7-2 and J is TRBJ2-7; 10 nucleotides line up with TRBD1. CDR1 and CDR2 (germline): SGHTA, FQGNSA. V dropped 5 bases and J dropped 7; count of bases not matched to a gene: 8. The CDR3 contains 14 residues. CDR3 in DNA: TGTGCCAGCAGCCCAAGACAGGGGGCAGGGGAGCAGTACTTC. It is translated as CASSPRQGAGEQYF.

The V and J genes are TRBV6-1 and TRBJ1-1; 10 nucleotides agree with TRBD1. The CDR3 runs 14 residues. The J segment lost 4 bases and the V segment lost 1 base, leaving 0 bases of the junction unmatched. CDR1 MNHNS and CDR2 SASEGT come from the germline V gene. CDR3 sequence (DNA): TGTGCCAGCAGTGAAGGGACAGGGGGCACTGAAGCTTTCTTT. This encodes CASSEGTGGTEAFF.

The chain is built from TRBV11-2 and TRBJ2-7; D may be TRBD2 (6 bases). V was trimmed by 5 bases and J by 2 bases, leaving 16 bases between them. CDR1 and CDR2 from the germline V gene are SGHAT and FQNNGV. There are 15 residues in the CDR3. In DNA form, the CDR3 reads TGTGCCAGCAGCCCGAGGGCGGGGATTACCTACGAGCAGTACTTC. This gives the protein CASSPRAGITYEQYF. Full variable domain (rest looked up from reference TRBV11-2 and TRBJ2-7): EAGVAQSPRYKIIEKRQSVAFWCNPISGHATLYWYQQILGQGPKLLIQFQNNGVVDDSQLPKDRFSAERLKGVDSTLKIQPAKLEDSAVYLCASSPRAGITYEQYFGPGTRLTVT.

J is TRBJ1-6 and V is TRBV12-5; D may be TRBD1 (5 bases). This CDR3 comprises 16 residues. Germline lookup yields CDR1 LGHNT and CDR2 FRNRAP. V was shortened by 4 bases and J by 0 bases, with 10 bases between the two germline ends. The CDR3 nucleotides are TGTGCTAGTGGTTACTCAGACAGCTCCTATAATTCACCCCTCCACTTT. Translation: CASGYSDSSYNSPLHF.

This chain links TRBV27 with TRBJ1-3; TRBD1 agrees at 8 bases. The length of the CDR3 is 17 residues. Unmatched junction bases numbered 10, after V lost 5 bases and J lost 1 base. The germline gives CDR1 MNHEY, CDR2 SMNVEV (reference sequence). CDR3 protein: CASSPGRGPASGNTIYF. The CDR3 DNA is TGTGCCAGCAGTCCCGGCAGGGGGCCCGCTTCTGGAAACACCATATATTTT.

The chain recombines TRBV9 with TRBJ1-4; a possible D gene is TRBD1 (5 bases). V was cut by 6 bases and J by 7 bases, with 13 bases left in between. The CDR3 sequence is 13 residues long. Germline assignment: CDR1 SGDLS and CDR2 YYNGEE. The CDR3 loop reads CASNGGGGEKLFF. The CDR3, as DNA: TGTGCCAGCAACGGGGGAGGCGGTGAAAAACTGTTTTTT.

This chain joins TRBV9 and TRBJ1-2, with D uncertain. The germline CDR1 and CDR2 sequences are SGDLS and YYNGEE. Trimming cost V 0 bases and J 6 bases, with 15 bases left between them. There are 15 residues in the CDR3. The CDR3 here is CASSVGNGLRDGYTF. As DNA, the CDR3 is TGTGCCAGCAGCGTAGGTAATGGACTGAGGGATGGCTACACCTTC. The whole variable domain, filled in from reference TRBV9 and TRBJ1-2, reads DSGVTQTPKHLITATGQRVTLRCSPRSGDLSVYWYQQSLDQGLQFLIQYYNGEERAKGNILERFSAQQFPDLHSELNLSSLELGDSALYFCASSVGNGLRDGYTFGSGTRLTVV.

The rearrangement links TRBV5-4 to TRBJ2-5, with 7 nucleotides matching TRBD2. The CDR3 totals 14 residues. Germline V CDR1 and CDR2: SGHNT, YYREEE (reference sequence). V gave up 2 bases and J gave up 5 bases; unmatched junction bases: 6. DNA for the CDR3: TGTGCCAGCAGCTTCGGGGGGTTGGGGGAGACCCAGTACTTC. Amino acids: CASSFGGLGETQYF.

V is TRBV29-1 and J is TRBJ1-1; 12 bases match TRBD1. Looked up from germline, CDR1 is SQVTM and CDR2 is ANQGSEA. The CDR3 is 15 residues long. V was clipped by 3 bases and J by 5 bases; unmatched bases: 7. In DNA, the CDR3 is TGCAGCGTTGAGGGACAGGGGGCCTTCGGAACTGAAGCTTTCTTT. This sequence encodes CSVEGQGAFGTEAFF.

The V and J genes are TRBV5-1 and TRBJ2-7; 10 bases are a match to TRBD1. Germline CDR1 reads SGHRS; CDR2 reads YFSETQ. This CDR3 is built from 12 residues. With V trimmed by 8 bases and J by 6 bases, 5 bases remained unmatched. In DNA, the CDR3 is TGCGCCAGTGGGGACAGGGGTCCCGAGCAGTACTTC. Translation: CASGDRGPEQYF. Based on the CDR3 plus reference TRBV5-1 and TRBJ2-7, the full variable domain is KAGVTQTPRYLIKTRGQQVTLSCSPISGHRSVSWYQQTPGQGLQFLFEYFSETQRNKGNFPGRFSGRQFSNSRSEMNVSTLELGDSALYLCASGDRGPEQYFGPGTRLTVT.

The CDR3 nucleotides read TGTGCCAGCAGCTCAGGGGGCGCGCCTGCCTACGAGCAGTACTTC. Translating it yields CASSSGGAPAYEQYF. The chain carries TRBV27 and TRBJ2-7, with 8 nucleotides matching TRBD1. The CDR3 has 15 residues. V shed 6 bases and J 2 bases; nucleotides not matched to a gene: 9. Germline V lookup: CDR1 MNHEY, CDR2 SMNVEV (reference sequence).

The rearrangement uses TRBV7-9 and TRBJ1-1; 7 bases fit TRBD1. CDR1 is SEHNR, CDR2 FQNEAQ, per germline (reference sequence). This CDR3 is 15 amino acids long. The ends lost 2 bases at V and 2 bases at J; junction bases unmatched: 5. The CDR3 DNA reads TGTGCCAGCAGCTTACGGGACAGACGTAACACTGAAGCTTTCTTT. It codes for CASSLRDRRNTEAFF.

A single count supports this clone. The chain has TRBV5-6 and TRBJ2-2; D not resolved. Germline assignment: CDR1 SGHDT and CDR2 YYEEEE. This CDR3 is built from 12 residues. Trimming took 2 bases from V and 5 from J, leaving 4 bases between them. CDR3 loop: CASSFSTGELFF. The CDR3 DNA is TGTGCCAGCAGCTTTTCGACCGGGGAGCTGTTTTTT.